This TCR beta chain was captured in a study of technical replicates of blood from a handful of donors. CDR1 and CDR2 (germline): SGHRS, YFSETQ. V shed 0 bases and J 6 bases; nucleotides not matched to a gene: 5. The length of the CDR3 is 14 residues. Here immunoSEQ multiplex PCR was the method, and the copy in TCRdb shows in-frame clones only, minus some. The table records approximately 70,000 clones, 95% to 98% of them present only once. V gene TRBV5-1 combines with J gene TRBJ1-2; 7 bases map to TRBD1. The sequencing sample was made of T cells isolated from PBMCs. The source is a human donor in good health. The CDR3 protein is CASSLGGGRDGYTF. DNA for the CDR3: TGCGCCAGCAGCTTGGGAGGGGGCAGGGATGGCTACACCTTC.